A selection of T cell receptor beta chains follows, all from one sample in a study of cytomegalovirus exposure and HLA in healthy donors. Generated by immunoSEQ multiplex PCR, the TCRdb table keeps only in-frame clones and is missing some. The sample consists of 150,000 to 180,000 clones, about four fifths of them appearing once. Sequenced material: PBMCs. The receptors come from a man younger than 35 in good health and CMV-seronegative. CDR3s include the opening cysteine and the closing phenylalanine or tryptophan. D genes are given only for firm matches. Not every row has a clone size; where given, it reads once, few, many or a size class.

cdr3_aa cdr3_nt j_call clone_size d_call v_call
CASTQEGRTDTQYF TGTGCCAGCACGCAGGAGGGGCGCACAGATACGCAGTATTTT TRBJ2-3 . . TRBV7-9
CASSPPTSGGPDTQYF TGTGCCAGCAGCCCTCCGACTAGCGGGGGGCCAGATACGCAGTATTTT TRBJ2-3 . TRBD2 TRBV9
CASGLRGMNTEAFF TGTGCCAGCGGATTGCGGGGGATGAACACTGAAGCTTTCTTT TRBJ1-1 . . TRBV6-5
CASSLAGDEQFF TGCGCCAGCAGCTTGGCCGGGGATGAGCAGTTCTTC TRBJ2-1 . . TRBV5-1
CASSQDKTSSGNTIYF TGCGCCAGCAGCCAAGATAAGACAAGCTCTGGAAACACCATATATTTT TRBJ1-3 . . TRBV4-3
CASMTGGQYNEQFF TGCGCCAGCATGACCGGGGGGCAGTACAATGAGCAGTTCTTC TRBJ2-1 . . TRBV5-1
CASSQAPGGGNQPQHF TGCGCCAGCAGCCAAGCCCCAGGGGGTGGCAATCAGCCCCAGCATTTT TRBJ1-5 . TRBD1 TRBV4-1
CASSRTSGGQHNEQFF TGTGCCAGCTCACGGACTAGCGGGGGTCAACACAATGAGCAGTTCTTC TRBJ2-1 . TRBD2 TRBV18
CASSPDRAPYGYTF TGTGCCAGCAGCCCCGACAGGGCTCCCTATGGCTACACCTTC TRBJ1-2 . TRBD1 TRBV5-6
CASSPRFRSFNTGELFF TGTGCCAGCAGCCCCAGATTCCGATCCTTTAACACCGGGGAGCTGTTTTTT TRBJ2-2 . . TRBV9
CASSLGQGIEETQYF TGTGCCAGCAGTTTGGGACAGGGTATCGAAGAGACCCAGTACTTC TRBJ2-5 . TRBD1 TRBV28
CASSSGGNYNEQFF TGTGCCAGCAGTTCTGGAGGGAATTACAATGAGCAGTTCTTC TRBJ2-1 few . TRBV28
CASSRDRVQPQHF TGTGCCAGCAGCCGGGACAGGGTTCAGCCCCAGCATTTT TRBJ1-5 . TRBD1 TRBV27
CASSVRGQSTDTQYF TGCGCCAGCAGCGTCAGGGGGCAAAGCACAGATACGCAGTATTTT TRBJ2-3 . TRBD1 TRBV5-1
CASRTFATELYEQYF TGTGCCAGCAGAACTTTCGCGACAGAACTCTACGAGCAGTACTTC TRBJ2-7 . . TRBV6-1
CAISPDSNEQYF TGTGCCATCAGTCCGGACAGCAACGAGCAGTACTTC TRBJ2-7 . . TRBV10-3
CASSPGWYNEQFF TGTGCCAGCAGCCCGGGTTGGTACAATGAGCAGTTCTTC TRBJ2-1 . . TRBV7-3
CASSLGGQGGEKLFF TGTGCCAGCAGCTTAGGTGGACAGGGAGGAGAAAAACTGTTTTTT TRBJ1-4 few TRBD1 TRBV11-2
CASSSYQETQYF TGTGCCAGCTCGTCCTACCAAGAGACCCAGTACTTC TRBJ2-5 . . TRBV6-6
CAWNGDRWEKLFF TGTGCCTGGAATGGGGACAGATGGGAAAAACTGTTTTTT TRBJ1-4 . TRBD1 TRBV30
CASSLQTGTGDGYTF TGTGCCAGCAGCTTGCAAACCGGGACAGGGGATGGCTACACCTTC TRBJ1-2 . TRBD1 TRBV7-2
CASSLGGGLSNTGELFF TGTGCCAGCAGCCTTGGGGGGGGACTATCGAACACCGGGGAGCTGTTTTTT TRBJ2-2 few TRBD2 TRBV5-6
CASSLDRGSGPMDTQYF TGTGCCAGCAGCTTAGATCGGGGGTCAGGACCAATGGATACGCAGTATTTT TRBJ2-3 . . TRBV11-3
CASRDRATTNEKLFF TGTGCCAGTAGGGACAGAGCCACAACTAATGAAAAACTGTTTTTT TRBJ1-4 . . TRBV19
CASSFLGGTLEAFF TGTGCCAGCAGTTTCCTCGGGGGTACTCTTGAAGCTTTCTTT TRBJ1-1 . . TRBV6-5
CASSPPTGPGQETQYF TGTGCCAGCTCACCACCGACAGGTCCCGGGCAAGAGACCCAGTACTTC TRBJ2-5 . . TRBV18
CSLGTRDRGRGGNQPQHF TGCAGCCTTGGGACCCGGGACAGGGGGCGGGGTGGCAATCAGCCCCAGCATTTT TRBJ1-5 . TRBD1 TRBV29-1
CARSVNSRGSSYNEQFF TGTGCCAGAAGCGTAAATTCCAGGGGCAGCTCCTACAATGAGCAGTTCTTC TRBJ2-1 . . TRBV5-3
CASSIAPEGYNEQFF TGTGCCAGTAGTATAGCCCCAGAGGGCTACAATGAGCAGTTCTTC TRBJ2-1 . . TRBV19
CASSYFMNTEAFF TGTGCCAGCAGCTACTTTATGAACACTGAAGCTTTCTTT TRBJ1-1 . . TRBV11-3
CASSILGVNYGYTF TGTGCCAGTAGTATATTAGGGGTTAACTATGGCTACACCTTC TRBJ1-2 . . TRBV19
CASSHSRMNTEAFF TGTGCCAGCAGCCACAGCCGCATGAACACTGAAGCTTTCTTT TRBJ1-1 . . TRBV5-6
CASSLQENTEAFF TGCGCCAGCAGCCTTCAGGAGAACACTGAAGCTTTCTTT TRBJ1-1 . . TRBV5-1
CASSFGEGLPGNTIYF TGTGCCAGCAGTTTCGGGGAGGGGCTGCCTGGAAACACCATATATTTT TRBJ1-3 once . TRBV28
CASRSTGLYGYTF TGCGCCAGCAGATCGACAGGACTCTATGGCTACACCTTC TRBJ1-2 . . TRBV5-1